Presented here are 5 T cell receptor beta chains from one specimen sequenced in a study of T cells in women clearing cervical HPV infection. Here immunoSEQ multiplex PCR was the method, and the copy in TCRdb shows in-frame clones only, minus some. The repertoire table contains about 27,000 clones. The sample comprised blood buffy coat. The receptors come from a woman between 18 and 70 years old with a cervical HPV16 infection that either progressed to CIN3+ or cleared (not recorded which).

As concerns this clone: The read ends 3 residues early relative to the CDR3; the germline J gene fills the gap. The rearrangement links TRBV11-2 to TRBJ1-2, with TRBD1 matching 8 bases. The CDR3 sequence is 14 residues long. CDR1 and CDR2 from the germline V gene are SGHAT and FQNNGV. The junction had 9 bases not matched to a gene; V was cut back by 5 bases and J by 7 bases. The covered CDR3 bases are TGTGCCAGCAGCACTGGACAGGGAGGTTTTGGC. Translating gives CASSTGQGGFG. The whole CDR3 sequence is CASSTGQGGFGYTF.

Turning to this clone: The read ends 3 residues shy of where the CDR3 ends; the end is completed using the germline J gene. V is TRBV5-4 and J is TRBJ1-1; D is perhaps TRBD1 (5 bases). V was pared by 3 bases and J by 7 bases, with 10 bases between. The CDR3 runs 12 residues. Germline V gives CDR1 SGHNT, CDR2 YYREEE (reference sequence). CDR3 sequence: CASSYGGLEAFF. Incomplete CDR3 DNA: TGTGCCAGCAGCTATGGGGGACTTGAA.

The part of the CDR3 DNA that was read is TGCAGCGTTGTAGCACTCAACACAGATACG. It specifies CSVVALNTDT. The entire CDR3 is CSVVALNTDTQYF. This sequence joins TRBV29-1 and TRBJ2-3; no clear D. The read gets to within 3 residues of the CDR3 end, and the germline J gene fills in the rest. Germline assignment: CDR1 SQVTM and CDR2 ANQGSEA. The CDR3 runs to 13 residues. V gave up 4 bases and J gave up 2 bases, with 10 bases separating them.

A note on this clone: The read ends 3 residues before the CDR3 terminus; that terminus is restored from the germline J gene. The rearrangement links TRBV7-9 to TRBJ2-5, with D possibly TRBD2 on 5 matching bases. With 5 bases removed from V and 5 bases from J, the gap between germline ends came to 18 bases. CDR1 SEHNR and CDR2 FQNEAQ come from the germline V gene (reference sequence). The CDR3 runs to 15 residues. The CDR3 bases that were read are TGTGCCAGCAGCCCCACGGTACTAGTTGGTGAGACC. It encodes CASSPTVLVGET. The complete CDR3 sequence is CASSPTVLVGETQYF.

As for this clone: The CDR3 goes on 3 residues after the read ends, and that part is filled in from the germline J gene. This chain joins TRBV19 and TRBJ2-4; TRBD2 matches 7 bases. The germline CDR1 and CDR2 sequences are LNHDA and SQIVND (reference sequence). The CDR3 sequence is 13 residues long. CDR3 bases read: TGTGCCAGTAGGAGGGGAGGGGACTATGGT. Protein product: CASRRGGDYG. The whole CDR3 reads CASRRGGDYGQYF. Based on the CDR3 plus reference TRBV19 and TRBJ2-4, the full variable domain is DGGITQSPKYLFRKEGQNVTLSCEQNLNHDAMYWYRQDPGQGLRLIYYSQIVNDFQKGDIAEGYSVSREKKESFPLTVTSAQKNPTAFYLCASRRGGDYGQYFGAGTRLSVL.